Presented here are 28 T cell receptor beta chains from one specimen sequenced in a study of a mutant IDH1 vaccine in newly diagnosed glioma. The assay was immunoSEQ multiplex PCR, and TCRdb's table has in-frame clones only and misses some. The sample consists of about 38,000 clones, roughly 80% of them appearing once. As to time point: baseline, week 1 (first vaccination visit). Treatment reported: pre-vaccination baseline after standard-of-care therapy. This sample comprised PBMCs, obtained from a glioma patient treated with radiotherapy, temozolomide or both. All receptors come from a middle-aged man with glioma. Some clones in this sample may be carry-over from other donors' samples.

CDR3 in DNA: TGTGCCACCAGCAGGACTCGCACAGGGGAAAACACTGAAGCTTTCTTT. This sequence encodes CATSRTRTGENTEAFF. The rearrangement joins TRBV15 to TRBJ1-1; 7 bases fit TRBD1. There are 16 residues in the CDR3. Germline CDR1 is LNHNV and CDR2 is YYDKDF (reference sequence). V dropped 3 bases and J dropped 2; count of bases not matched to a gene: 9.

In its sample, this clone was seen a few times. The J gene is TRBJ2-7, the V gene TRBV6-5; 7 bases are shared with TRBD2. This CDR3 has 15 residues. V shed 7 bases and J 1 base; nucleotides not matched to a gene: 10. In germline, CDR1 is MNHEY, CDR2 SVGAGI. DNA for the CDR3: TGTGCCAGCACCGGACCGGGGGGTCGGTCCTACGAGCAGTACTTC. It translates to CASTGPGGRSYEQYF.

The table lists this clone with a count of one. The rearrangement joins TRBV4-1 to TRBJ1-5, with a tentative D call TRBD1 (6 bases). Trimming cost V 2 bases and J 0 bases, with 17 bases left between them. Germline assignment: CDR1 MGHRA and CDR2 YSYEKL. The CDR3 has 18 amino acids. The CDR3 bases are TGCGCCAGCAGCCAAATCGGACAGAAAACTAATAGCAATCAGCCCCAGCATTTT. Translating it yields CASSQIGQKTNSNQPQHF.

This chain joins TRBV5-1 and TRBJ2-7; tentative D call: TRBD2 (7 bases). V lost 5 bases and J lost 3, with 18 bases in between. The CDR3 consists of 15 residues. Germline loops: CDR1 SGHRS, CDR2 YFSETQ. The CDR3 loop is CASSPSGGTYYEQYF. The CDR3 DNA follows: TGCGCCAGCAGTCCTTCGGGGGGCACCTACTACGAGCAGTACTTC. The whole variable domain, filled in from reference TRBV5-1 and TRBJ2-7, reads KAGVTQTPRYLIKTRGQQVTLSCSPISGHRSVSWYQQTPGQGLQFLFEYFSETQRNKGNFPGRFSGRQFSNSRSEMNVSTLELGDSALYLCASSPSGGTYYEQYFGPGTRLTVT.

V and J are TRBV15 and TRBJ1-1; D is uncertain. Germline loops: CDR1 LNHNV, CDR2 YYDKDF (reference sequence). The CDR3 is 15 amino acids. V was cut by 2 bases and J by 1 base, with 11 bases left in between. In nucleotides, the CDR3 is TGTGCCACCAGCAGACCATCCCAACCGAACACTGAAGCTTTCTTT. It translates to CATSRPSQPNTEAFF.

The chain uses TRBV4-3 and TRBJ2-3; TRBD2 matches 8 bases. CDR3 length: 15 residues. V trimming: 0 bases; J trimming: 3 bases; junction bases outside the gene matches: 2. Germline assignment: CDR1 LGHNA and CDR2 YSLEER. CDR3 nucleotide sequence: TGCGCCAGCAGCCAAGATAGCGGGGCAACAGATACGCAGTATTTT. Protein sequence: CASSQDSGATDTQYF.

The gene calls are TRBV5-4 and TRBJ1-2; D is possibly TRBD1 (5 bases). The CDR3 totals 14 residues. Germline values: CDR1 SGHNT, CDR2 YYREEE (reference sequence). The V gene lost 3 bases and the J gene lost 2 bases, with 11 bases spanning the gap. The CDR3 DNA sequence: TGTGCCAGCAGCTCGTGGGGGGGAAACTATGGCTACACCTTC. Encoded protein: CASSSWGGNYGYTF.

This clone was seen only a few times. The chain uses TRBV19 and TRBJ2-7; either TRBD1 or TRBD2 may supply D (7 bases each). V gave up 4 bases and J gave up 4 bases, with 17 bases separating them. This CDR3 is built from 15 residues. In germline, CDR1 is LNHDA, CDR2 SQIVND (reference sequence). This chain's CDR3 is CASSTALQGGYEQYF. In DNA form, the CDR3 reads TGTGCCAGTAGTACAGCCCTGCAGGGGGGGTACGAGCAGTACTTC.

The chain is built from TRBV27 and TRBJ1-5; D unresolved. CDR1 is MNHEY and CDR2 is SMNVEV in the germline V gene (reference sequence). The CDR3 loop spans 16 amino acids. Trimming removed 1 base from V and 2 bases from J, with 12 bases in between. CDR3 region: CASSLLGPRGNQPQHF. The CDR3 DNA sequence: TGTGCCAGCAGTTTATTGGGCCCGCGGGGCAATCAGCCCCAGCATTTT.

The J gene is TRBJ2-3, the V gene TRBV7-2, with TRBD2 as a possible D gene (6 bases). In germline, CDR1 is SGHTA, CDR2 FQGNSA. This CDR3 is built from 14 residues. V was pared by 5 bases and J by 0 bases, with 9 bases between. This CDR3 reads CASSPGTSTDTQYF. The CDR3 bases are TGTGCCAGCAGCCCCGGGACTAGCACAGATACGCAGTATTTT.

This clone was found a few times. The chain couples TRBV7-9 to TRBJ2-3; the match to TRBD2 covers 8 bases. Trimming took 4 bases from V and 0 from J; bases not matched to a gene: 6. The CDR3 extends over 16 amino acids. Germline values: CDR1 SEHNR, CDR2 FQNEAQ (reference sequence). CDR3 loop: CASSSRAGASTDTQYF. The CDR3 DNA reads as TGTGCCAGCAGCTCCCGAGCGGGGGCGAGCACAGATACGCAGTATTTT.

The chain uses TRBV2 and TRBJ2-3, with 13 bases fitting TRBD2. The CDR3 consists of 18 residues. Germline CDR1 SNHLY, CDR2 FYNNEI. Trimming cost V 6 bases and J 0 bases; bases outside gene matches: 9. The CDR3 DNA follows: TGTGCCAGCAGACCCGGGACTAGCGGGGACCATAGCACAGATACGCAGTATTTT. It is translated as CASRPGTSGDHSTDTQYF. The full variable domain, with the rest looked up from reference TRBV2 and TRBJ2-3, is EPEVTQTPSHQVTQMGQEVILRCVPISNHLYFYWYRQILGQKVEFLVSFYNNEISEKSEIFDDQFSVERPDGSNFTLKIRSTKLEDSAMYFCASRPGTSGDHSTDTQYFGPGTRLTVL.

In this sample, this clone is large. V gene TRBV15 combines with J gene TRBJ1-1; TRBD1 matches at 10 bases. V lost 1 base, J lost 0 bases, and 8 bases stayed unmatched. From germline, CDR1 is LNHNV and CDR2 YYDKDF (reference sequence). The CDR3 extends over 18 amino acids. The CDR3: CATSRALDRGDMNTEAFF. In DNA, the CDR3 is TGTGCCACCAGCAGAGCTCTGGACAGGGGGGACATGAACACTGAAGCTTTCTTT.

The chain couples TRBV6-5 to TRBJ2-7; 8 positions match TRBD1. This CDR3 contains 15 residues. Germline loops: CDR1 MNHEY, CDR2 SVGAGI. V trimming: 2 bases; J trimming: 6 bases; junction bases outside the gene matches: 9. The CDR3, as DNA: TGTGCCAGCAGTTACCGGGTAACAGGGGGGCGCGAGCAGTACTTC. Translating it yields CASSYRVTGGREQYF.

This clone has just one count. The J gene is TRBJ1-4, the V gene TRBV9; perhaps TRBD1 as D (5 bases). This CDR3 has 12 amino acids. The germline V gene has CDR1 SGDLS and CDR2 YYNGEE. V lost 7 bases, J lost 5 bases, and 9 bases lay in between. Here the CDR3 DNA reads TGTGCCAGCGGACAAGACAATGAAAAACTGTTTTTT. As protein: CASGQDNEKLFF.

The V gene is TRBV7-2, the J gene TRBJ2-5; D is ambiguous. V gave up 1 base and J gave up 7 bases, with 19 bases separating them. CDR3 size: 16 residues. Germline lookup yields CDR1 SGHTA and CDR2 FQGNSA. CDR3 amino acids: CASSLEPFVSVGTQYF. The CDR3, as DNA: TGTGCCAGCAGCTTAGAACCTTTCGTATCAGTAGGGACCCAGTACTTC.

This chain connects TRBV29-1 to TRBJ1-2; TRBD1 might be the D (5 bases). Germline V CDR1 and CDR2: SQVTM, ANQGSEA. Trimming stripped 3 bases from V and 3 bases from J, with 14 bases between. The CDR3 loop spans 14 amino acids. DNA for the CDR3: TGCAGCGTTGACCCCACAGGTTTAGACTATGGCTACACCTTC. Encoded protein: CSVDPTGLDYGYTF.

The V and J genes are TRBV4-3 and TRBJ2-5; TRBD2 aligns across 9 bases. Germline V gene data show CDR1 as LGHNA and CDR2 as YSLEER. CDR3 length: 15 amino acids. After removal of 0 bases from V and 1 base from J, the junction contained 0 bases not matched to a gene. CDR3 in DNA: TGCGCCAGCAGCCAAGAGCGGGGGGGCCAAGAGACCCAGTACTTC. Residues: CASSQERGGQETQYF.

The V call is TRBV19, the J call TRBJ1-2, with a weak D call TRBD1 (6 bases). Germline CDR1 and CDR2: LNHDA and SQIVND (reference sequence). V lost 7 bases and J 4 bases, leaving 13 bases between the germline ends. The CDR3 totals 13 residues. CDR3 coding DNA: TGTGCCAGTATGAAGGGGGGCAGCTATGGCTACACCTTC. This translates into CASMKGGSYGYTF.

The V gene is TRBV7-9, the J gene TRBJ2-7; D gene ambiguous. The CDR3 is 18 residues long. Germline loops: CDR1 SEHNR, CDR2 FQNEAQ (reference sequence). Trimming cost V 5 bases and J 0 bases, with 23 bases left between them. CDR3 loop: CASSPSPLKATFSYEQYF. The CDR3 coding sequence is TGTGCCAGCAGCCCCTCACCCTTGAAGGCCACCTTCTCCTACGAGCAGTACTTC.

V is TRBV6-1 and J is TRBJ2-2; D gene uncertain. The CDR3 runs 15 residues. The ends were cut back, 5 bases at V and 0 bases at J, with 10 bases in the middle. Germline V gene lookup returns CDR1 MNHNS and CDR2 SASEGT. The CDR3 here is CASSFIRTNTGELFF. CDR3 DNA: TGTGCCAGCAGTTTCATACGGACGAACACCGGGGAGCTGTTTTTT.

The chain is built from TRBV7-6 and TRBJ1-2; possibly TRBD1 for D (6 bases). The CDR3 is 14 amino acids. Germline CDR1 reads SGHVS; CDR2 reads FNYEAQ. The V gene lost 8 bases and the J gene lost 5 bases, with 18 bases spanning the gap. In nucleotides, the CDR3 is TGTGCCAGCTCGGGGGGCAGTGGCATATATGGCTACACCTTC. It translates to CASSGGSGIYGYTF.

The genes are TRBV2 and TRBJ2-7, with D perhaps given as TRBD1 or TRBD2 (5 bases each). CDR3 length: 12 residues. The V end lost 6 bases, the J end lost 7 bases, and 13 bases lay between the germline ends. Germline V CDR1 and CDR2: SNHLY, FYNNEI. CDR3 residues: CASRRDGGEQYF. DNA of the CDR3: TGTGCCAGCAGGAGGGACGGAGGAGAGCAGTACTTC.

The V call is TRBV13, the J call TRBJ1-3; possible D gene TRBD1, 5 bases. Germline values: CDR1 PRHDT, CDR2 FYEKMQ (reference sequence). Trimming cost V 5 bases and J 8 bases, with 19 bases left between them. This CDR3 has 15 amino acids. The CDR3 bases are TGTGCCAGCAGCCCTCGGAGGCAGGGAGAGGACACCATATATTTT. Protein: CASSPRRQGEDTIYF.

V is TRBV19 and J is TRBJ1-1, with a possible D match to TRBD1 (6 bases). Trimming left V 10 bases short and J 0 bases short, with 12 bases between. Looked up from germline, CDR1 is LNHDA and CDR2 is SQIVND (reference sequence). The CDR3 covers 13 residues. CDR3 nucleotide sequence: TGTGCCACCGGACAGTTAATGAACACTGAAGCTTTCTTT. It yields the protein CATGQLMNTEAFF.

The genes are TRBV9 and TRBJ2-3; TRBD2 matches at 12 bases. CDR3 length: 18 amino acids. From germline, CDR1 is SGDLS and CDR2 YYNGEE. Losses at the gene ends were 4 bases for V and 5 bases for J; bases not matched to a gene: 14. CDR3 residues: CASSPRLAGGPREDTQYF. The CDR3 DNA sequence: TGTGCCAGCAGCCCCAGGCTAGCGGGGGGGCCTAGAGAAGATACGCAGTATTTT.

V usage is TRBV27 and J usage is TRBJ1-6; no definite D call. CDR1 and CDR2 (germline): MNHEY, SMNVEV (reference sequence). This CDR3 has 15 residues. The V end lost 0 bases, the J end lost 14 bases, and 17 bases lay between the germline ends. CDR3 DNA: TGTGCCAGCAGTTTATCATCGGGTATAGCCTCCACCCTCCACTTT. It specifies CASSLSSGIASTLHF.

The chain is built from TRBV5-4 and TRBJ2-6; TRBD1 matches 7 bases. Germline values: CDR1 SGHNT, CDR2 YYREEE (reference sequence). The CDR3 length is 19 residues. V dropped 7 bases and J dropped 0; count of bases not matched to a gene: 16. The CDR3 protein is CASLPEGGLSSSGANVLTF. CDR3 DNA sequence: TGTGCCAGCCTACCCGAAGGGGGCCTTTCTAGCTCTGGGGCCAACGTCCTGACTTTC.